Given below is one T cell receptor (beta chain) in context. A junction end diverges from the germline sequence, so it may reflect a read error. The data were taken from a study of metastatic and nonmetastatic thyroid tumors. Looking at the study overall: Comparison of repertoires was carried out across blood and tumor or nodule tissue from malignant and benign thyroid patients.

Germline assignment: CDR1 LNHDA and CDR2 SQIVND (reference sequence). This CDR3 spans 13 amino acids. TCRdb used MiXCR to call clones anew from the PCR reads. The table records about 49,000 clones, 4% to 5% of them present only once. There were no patients who had received any treatment before thyroid surgery. The receptor's source is a female donor with papillary thyroid cancer or a benign thyroid nodule (not recorded which). Some clones in this sample may be carry-over from other donors' samples. The specimen sequenced was blood. This sequence joins TRBV19 and TRBJ2-7; 8 bases are a match to TRBD1. The CDR3 loop is CASSADRGYDQYF. DNA for the CDR3: TGTGCCAGTAGTGCCGACAGGGGCTACGATCAGTACTTC.